The 27 T cell receptor beta chains below come from one sample, sequenced in a study of T cell responses to AZD1222 COVID-19 vaccine. The assay was immunoSEQ multiplex PCR, and TCRdb's table has in-frame clones only and misses some. The sample yields 150,000 to 200,000 clones, roughly 93% seen once. Material: peripheral blood, obtained on day 0 of AZD1222 vaccination. Receptors originate from an adult in good health.

This chain connects TRBV7-6 to TRBJ1-4; maybe TRBD1 (5 bases). Trimming removed 5 bases from V and 1 base from J, with 11 bases in between. The CDR3 covers 15 residues. Germline V CDR1 and CDR2: SGHVS, FNYEAQ. The CDR3 nucleotides are TGTGCCAGCAGCGGGGCCGCCTTAACTAATGAAAAACTGTTTTTT. The encoded protein is CASSGAALTNEKLFF.

The chain joins TRBV7-9 to TRBJ2-1; 8 positions agree with TRBD2. J was trimmed by 5 bases and V by 11 bases; bases with no gene match: 5. Germline loops: CDR1 SEHNR, CDR2 FQNEAQ (reference sequence). CDR3 size: 12 residues. The CDR3 loop reads CASGLEDNEQFF. DNA for the CDR3: TGTGCCTCGGGACTAGAGGACAATGAGCAGTTCTTC.

The chain recombines TRBV5-1 with TRBJ2-5; perhaps TRBD2 as D (6 bases). This CDR3 contains 14 residues. V lost 4 bases and J lost 2, with 12 bases in between. Germline lookup yields CDR1 SGHRS and CDR2 YFSETQ. CDR3: CASSIGTRQETQYF. The CDR3 bases are TGCGCCAGCAGCATCGGGACTCGACAAGAGACCCAGTACTTC.

This chain uses TRBV5-8 with TRBJ1-1; D not certain. Between the trimmed V and J ends, which lost 0 bases and 0 bases, there was a span of 12 bases. CDR1 is SGHTS and CDR2 is YDEGEE in the germline V gene. The CDR3 runs 16 residues. The CDR3 DNA follows: TGTGCCAGCAGCTTGGCCGAGGGCCAACTGAACACTGAAGCTTTCTTT. As protein: CASSLAEGQLNTEAFF.

The chain links TRBV5-5 to TRBJ2-5; 13 bases are a match to TRBD2. CDR3 length: 18 amino acids. J gave up 2 bases and V 2 bases, and 9 bases lay outside the gene matches. The germline gives CDR1 SGHKS, CDR2 YYEKEE (reference sequence). The CDR3 here is CASSFSGLAGIGQETQYF. As DNA, the CDR3 is TGTGCCAGCAGCTTCTCGGGACTAGCGGGAATAGGACAAGAGACCCAGTACTTC. The entire variable domain, with the rest obtained from reference TRBV5-5 and TRBJ2-5, is as follows: DAGVTQSPTHLIKTRGQQVTLRCSPISGHKSVSWYQQVLGQGPQFIFQYYEKEERGRGNFPDRFSARQFPNYSSELNVNALLLGDSALYLCASSFSGLAGIGQETQYFGPGTRLLVL.

V and J are TRBV19 and TRBJ1-6; 7 bases map to TRBD1. The CDR3 spans 17 residues. CDR1 and CDR2 from the germline V gene are LNHDA and SQIVND (reference sequence). The V gene end was trimmed by 9 bases and the J gene end by 5 bases; junction bases not matched to a gene: 16. CDR3 amino acids: CASKRQGVIGDNSPLHF. CDR3 in DNA: TGTGCCAGCAAGCGGCAGGGGGTCATAGGGGATAATTCACCCCTCCACTTT.

The CDR3 spells CASSEFGRDNNSPLHF. The CDR3 DNA reads TGTGCCAGCAGTGAGTTCGGCCGGGATAATAATTCACCCCTCCACTTT. The chain employs TRBV6-1 and TRBJ1-6; no clear D gene. The germline V gene encodes CDR1 MNHNS and CDR2 SASEGT. Trimming cost V 3 bases and J 5 bases, with 14 bases left between them. This CDR3 contains 16 residues.

The genes are TRBV5-1 and TRBJ2-2, with D possibly matching TRBD2 (5 bases). The V end was cut by 2 bases, the J end by 0 bases, with 8 bases between. The CDR3 covers 15 residues. From germline, CDR1 is SGHRS and CDR2 YFSETQ. The CDR3 reads CASSLDGTNTGELFF. The CDR3 region has the DNA TGCGCCAGCAGCTTAGACGGGACGAACACCGGGGAGCTGTTTTTT.

The chain is built from TRBV5-4 and TRBJ2-3, with D possibly called TRBD1 or TRBD2 (6 bases each). V was pared by 0 bases and J by 5 bases, with 13 bases between. CDR1 is SGHNT, CDR2 YYREEE, per germline (reference sequence). This CDR3 has 15 residues. The CDR3 spells CASSLGGGMVDTQYF. CDR3 nucleotides: TGTGCCAGCAGCTTGGGAGGGGGGATGGTAGATACGCAGTATTTT.

The V call is TRBV14, the J call TRBJ1-2, with 8 bases identical to TRBD1. V lost 1 base and J lost 4; bases outside the gene matches: 5. The CDR3 has 15 residues. Germline V gene lookup returns CDR1 SGHDN and CDR2 FVKESK. The CDR3 DNA follows: TGTGCCAGCAGCCAAGTTGACGGACAGGGCTATGGCTACACCTTC. It specifies CASSQVDGQGYGYTF.

This clone was seen once. This sequence joins TRBV11-2 and TRBJ1-1; possible D gene TRBD1, 5 bases. The CDR3 sequence is 12 residues long. Per the germline V gene, CDR1 is SGHAT and CDR2 is FQNNGV. The ends were cut back, 0 bases at V and 10 bases at J, with 9 bases in the middle. The CDR3 DNA is TGTGCCAGCAGCTTAGATGGGACCAGAGCTTTCTTT. Protein: CASSLDGTRAFF.

This chain links TRBV6-1 with TRBJ1-5, with unresolved D. CDR1 MNHNS and CDR2 SASEGT come from the germline V gene. V gave up 4 bases and J gave up 0 bases, with 13 bases separating them. The CDR3 length is 16 residues. CDR3 nucleotides: TGTGCCAGCAGTGTACTTGGGCGAAATAGCAATCAGCCCCAGCATTTT. Residues: CASSVLGRNSNQPQHF.

V and J are TRBV29-1 and TRBJ1-4, with TRBD1 matching over 8 bases. CDR1 and CDR2 (germline): SQVTM, ANQGSEA. The J segment lost 8 bases and the V segment lost 7 bases, leaving 6 bases of the junction unmatched. This CDR3 is built from 12 residues. CDR3: CSAGQGREKLFF. In DNA, the CDR3 is TGCAGCGCAGGACAGGGACGAGAAAAACTGTTTTTT.

The chain carries TRBV5-1 and TRBJ1-4; no clear D gene. Germline V gene lookup returns CDR1 SGHRS and CDR2 YFSETQ. This CDR3 contains 14 residues. Trimming stripped 4 bases from V and 6 bases from J, with 13 bases between. The CDR3 DNA is TGCGCCAGCAGCCCACGGGCCGGGGATGAAAAACTGTTTTTT. This translates into CASSPRAGDEKLFF.

The rearrangement joins TRBV5-4 to TRBJ2-2; D may match TRBD1 or TRBD2 (5 bases each). Germline loops: CDR1 SGHNT, CDR2 YYREEE (reference sequence). With 4 bases removed from V and 6 bases from J, the gap between germline ends came to 13 bases. The CDR3 loop spans 14 amino acids. The CDR3 DNA is TGTGCCAGCAGCGTCTTCCAGGGAGCCGGGGAGCTGTTTTTT. As protein: CASSVFQGAGELFF.

V gene TRBV11-3 combines with J gene TRBJ2-3; no definite D call. Germline assignment: CDR1 SGHNT and CDR2 YENEEA. V was pared by 5 bases and J by 1 base, with 10 bases between. This CDR3 has 14 amino acids. CDR3 sequence (DNA): TGTGCCAGCAGCCGACGAGCCGGCACAGATACGCAGTATTTT. Translation: CASSRRAGTDTQYF.

The V and J genes are TRBV29-1 and TRBJ2-1; D not resolved. Trimming cost V 3 bases and J 1 base, with 10 bases left between them. The CDR3 totals 14 residues. The germline gives CDR1 SQVTM, CDR2 ANQGSEA. The CDR3 spells CSVDERLSYNEQFF. As DNA, the CDR3 is TGCAGCGTTGATGAGAGATTGTCCTACAATGAGCAGTTCTTC.

This clone came up once. V usage is TRBV27 and J usage is TRBJ1-2; D not resolved. Trimming cost V 4 bases and J 4 bases, with 16 bases left between them. CDR1 and CDR2 from the germline V gene are MNHEY and SMNVEV (reference sequence). CDR3 length: 15 residues. In DNA, the CDR3 is TGTGCCAGCAGTTCGTTACCAATCCCCCTCTATGGCTACACCTTC. The encoded protein is CASSSLPIPLYGYTF.

This sequence joins TRBV5-1 and TRBJ2-7; tentative D call: TRBD2 (6 bases). Trimming left V 4 bases short and J 2 bases short, with 16 bases between. CDR3 length equals 15 residues. Germline V gene data show CDR1 as SGHRS and CDR2 as YFSETQ. The CDR3 region has the DNA TGCGCCAGCAGCAAAAGTCCGGGACTCGCCTACGAGCAGTACTTC. This sequence encodes CASSKSPGLAYEQYF.

The chain is built from TRBV2 and TRBJ1-2; maybe TRBD1 (6 bases). Trimming took off 6 bases at V and 5 bases at J, with 7 bases between the two ends. The CDR3 sequence is 11 residues long. CDR1 SNHLY and CDR2 FYNNEI come from the germline V gene. The CDR3, as DNA: TGTGCCAGCAGCCAGGGGTATGGCTACACCTTC. Its translation is CASSQGYGYTF.

The rearrangement joins TRBV12-3 or TRBV12-4 to TRBJ1-4; D is undetermined. The V gene lost 2 bases and the J gene lost 7 bases, with 8 bases spanning the gap. This CDR3 is built from 13 residues. CDR3 sequence: CASSLNPGEKLFF. In nucleotides, the CDR3 is TGTGCCAGCAGTTTAAATCCCGGTGAAAAACTGTTTTTT.

The V gene is TRBV6-5, the J gene TRBJ1-5; 8 bases match TRBD1. Germline V gene sequence: CDR1 MNHEY, CDR2 SVGAGI. This CDR3 has 14 amino acids. V trimming: 6 bases; J trimming: 7 bases; junction bases outside the gene matches: 8. The CDR3 DNA follows: TGTGCCAGCAGCGGGACAGGTGGCTCGCAGCCCCAGCATTTT. Translated, it gives CASSGTGGSQPQHF.

The chain links TRBV6-5 to TRBJ2-1; TRBD2 matches 7 bases. Trimming removed 6 bases from V and 7 bases from J; junction bases left unmatched: 6. The CDR3 is 13 residues long. Germline V gene lookup returns CDR1 MNHEY and CDR2 SVGAGI. As DNA, the CDR3 is TGTGCCAGCAGGGCAGCGGGAAGTAATGAGCAGTTCTTC. Translation gives CASRAAGSNEQFF.

The chain couples TRBV6-1 to TRBJ1-5, with 7 bases fitting TRBD1. Trimming removed 3 bases from V and 4 bases from J; junction bases left unmatched: 6. The CDR3 extends over 15 amino acids. CDR1 and CDR2 from the germline V gene are MNHNS and SASEGT. The CDR3 bases are TGTGCCAGCAGTGAGCTGGGACAGCATAATCAGCCCCAGCATTTT. Translated, it gives CASSELGQHNQPQHF.

The chain recombines TRBV3-1 (or the pseudogene TRBV3-2) with TRBJ2-1; a weak D match, TRBD1 (5 bases). Germline CDR1 reads LGHDT; CDR2 reads YNNKEL (reference sequence). This CDR3 spans 13 amino acids. V lost 4 bases and J 7 bases, leaving 11 bases between the germline ends. The CDR3 coding sequence is TGTGCCAGCAGCCCTCGTAGACAGAATGAGCAGTTCTTC. The encoded protein is CASSPRRQNEQFF.

This clone has just one count. The DNA of the CDR3 is TGTGCCAGCAGGGGCAATACCCTATACAATGAGCAGTTCTTC. Amino acid sequence: CASRGNTLYNEQFF. The chain combines TRBV6-5 with TRBJ2-1; D uncertain. Germline assignment: CDR1 MNHEY and CDR2 SVGAGI. V was cut by 6 bases and J by 4 bases, with 13 bases left in between. The CDR3 length is 14 residues.

CDR3 amino acids: CASMGNAGFEFF. The DNA of the CDR3 is TGTGCCAGCATGGGTAACGCAGGGTTCGAGTTCTTC. The chain combines TRBV2 with TRBJ2-1; D may be TRBD1 (5 bases). The length of the CDR3 is 12 residues. V was cut by 7 bases and J by 14 bases, with 18 bases left in between. Germline V gene lookup returns CDR1 SNHLY and CDR2 FYNNEI.